Presented here are 18 T cell receptor beta chains from one specimen sequenced in a study of monozygotic twins with inflammatory bowel disease. After re-calling the 5' RACE reads, TCRdb lists one entry per CDR3 protein, DNA absent. The table lists about 420,000 distinct CDR3 sequences. The sequencing input was blood. These receptors were collected from a human donor with ulcerative colitis or Crohn's disease, or a healthy co-twin of an affected twin (not recorded which).

The chain employs TRBV11-2 and TRBJ1-2. Germline CDR1 reads SGHAT; CDR2 reads FQNNGV. The CDR3 runs 15 residues. This CDR3 reads CASSLDHRRYYGYTF.

This sequence joins TRBV6-5 and TRBJ2-3; TCRdb designates TRBD2, a call that cannot be tested without DNA. The length of the CDR3 is 16 residues. Germline V CDR1 and CDR2: MNHEY, SVGAGI. This CDR3 reads CASSWAAEASTDTQYF.

The gene calls are TRBV4-1 and TRBJ1-2. CDR3 length: 14 amino acids. Germline V gene data show CDR1 as MGHRA and CDR2 as YSYEKL. This CDR3 reads CASSSVDGRDGYTF.

The V and J genes are TRBV29-1 and TRBJ2-5; TCRdb picks TRBD1, but there is no DNA to check that call. The germline V gene has CDR1 SQVTM and CDR2 ANQGSEA. The CDR3 totals 12 residues. The CDR3 sequence: CSVGGQKETQYF.

This chain joins TRBV9 and TRBJ1-5; TCRdb's D call of TRBD1 is untestable without DNA. The CDR3 runs 15 residues. Germline-derived CDR1 and CDR2 are SGDLS and YYNGEE. The CDR3 spells CASSVDGGRNQPQHF.

The chain employs TRBV9 and TRBJ2-5; TCRdb picks TRBD2, but there is no DNA to check that call. The CDR3 length is 15 residues. Germline V gene data show CDR1 as SGDLS and CDR2 as YYNGEE. The CDR3 region is CASSVGLADQETQYF.

The CDR3 loop reads CSASPSGSSYNEQFF. The gene calls are TRBV20-1 and TRBJ2-1; TCRdb lists TRBD2, though no DNA is available to test this call. Looked up from germline, CDR1 is DFQATT and CDR2 is SNEGSKA (reference sequence). The CDR3 length is 15 residues.

The gene calls are TRBV7-9 and TRBJ2-3; TCRdb outputs TRBD1, but without DNA this stays unchecked. CDR1 and CDR2 (germline): SEHNR, FQNEAQ (reference sequence). This CDR3 is 17 amino acids long. The CDR3 sequence is CASSSKIGDPRTDTQYF.

The V call is TRBV5-5, the J call TRBJ1-2; checking the TCRdb D call of TRBD1 is not possible without DNA. The germline V gene encodes CDR1 SGHKS and CDR2 YYEKEE (reference sequence). The CDR3 loop spans 13 amino acids. CDR3 region: CASSLLGGHGYTF.

CDR3: CASSLSLAGGANEQYF. V and J are TRBV5-1 and TRBJ2-7. The germline V gene encodes CDR1 SGHRS and CDR2 YFSETQ. The CDR3 has 16 amino acids.

The chain couples TRBV5-6 to TRBJ2-7; TCRdb names TRBD1, which stays unverified in the absence of DNA. The CDR3 consists of 14 residues. CDR1 is SGHDT, CDR2 YYEEEE, per germline. The chain's CDR3 is CASSPDEGAGEQYF.

This chain connects TRBV20-1 to TRBJ1-1; TCRdb returns TRBD1, unconfirmable since there is no DNA. The germline V gene has CDR1 DFQATT and CDR2 SNEGSKA (reference sequence). This CDR3 region has 13 residues. CDR3: CSAGLQVNTEAFF.

The rearrangement joins TRBV7-9 to TRBJ2-3; there is no DNA to check the TCRdb D call of TRBD1. Germline V gene sequence: CDR1 SEHNR, CDR2 FQNEAQ (reference sequence). The CDR3 has 14 residues. CDR3 amino acids: CASSPTGGGNTQYF.

The chain joins TRBV5-5 to TRBJ2-5; the TCRdb call, TRBD1, lacks DNA for checking. Per the germline V gene, CDR1 is SGHKS and CDR2 is YYEKEE (reference sequence). This CDR3 has 13 amino acids. CDR3 residues: CASSGGPPETQYF.

This chain connects TRBV3-1 to TRBJ1-4; TCRdb indicates TRBD1, and absent DNA this call remains unverified. Germline assignment: CDR1 LGHDT and CDR2 YNNKEL (reference sequence). This CDR3 is built from 15 residues. This CDR3 reads CASSTGTGKSEKLFF. The variable domain in full, completed from reference TRBV3-1 and TRBJ1-4, reads DTAVSQTPKYLVTQMGNDKSIKCEQNLGHDTMYWYKQDSKKFLKIMFSYNNKELIINETVPNRFSPKSPDKAHLNLHINSLELGDSAVYFCASSTGTGKSEKLFFGSGTQLSVL.

This chain joins TRBV14 and TRBJ2-7; no DNA is available, so the TRBD1 call from TCRdb remains unchecked. The CDR3 totals 16 residues. Germline-derived CDR1 and CDR2 are SGHDN and FVKESK. CDR3 protein: CASSQGLGQGAYEQYF.

The chain employs TRBV5-1 and TRBJ1-6; TCRdb indicates TRBD1, and absent DNA this call remains unverified. There are 16 residues in the CDR3. Germline V gene sequence: CDR1 SGHRS, CDR2 YFSETQ. The CDR3 reads CASSLASVSRGSPLHF. Based on the CDR3 plus reference TRBV5-1 and TRBJ1-6, the full variable domain is KAGVTQTPRYLIKTRGQQVTLSCSPISGHRSVSWYQQTPGQGLQFLFEYFSETQRNKGNFPGRFSGRQFSNSRSEMNVSTLELGDSALYLCASSLASVSRGSPLHFGNGTRLTVT.

The chain recombines TRBV2 with TRBJ1-1. Germline-derived CDR1 and CDR2 are SNHLY and FYNNEI. The CDR3 is 13 amino acids. The CDR3 is CASSAGWNTEAFF.